This TCR beta chain was profiled in a study of cytomegalovirus exposure and HLA in healthy donors (dated by TCRdb to the late 2010s). Background for the entire study: An earlier analysis of about 560 of the donors reported 250 to 350 Gb of sequence data and some 110 million unique TCR beta sequences obtained from about 179 million T cells. Roughly 300 gigabases of sequencing data and roughly 81 million unique TCR sequences made up an early release that covered 640 HLA-typed donors. Among the roughly 380 genotyped donors, approximately 77% belonged to the genetic ancestry cluster associated with self-reported Caucasian donors. The study was designed to test whether signatures of past pathogen exposure could be identified by cataloging public T cell receptors. The T cell repertoires of under 750 subjects were profiled by immunosequencing and related to cytomegalovirus serostatus. Besides the first cohort of around 700 subjects, a separate validation cohort made up of some 110 different subjects was used. To predict cytomegalovirus infection status, the study combined high-throughput TCR immunosequencing, statistical association of individual TCRs with disease status, and machine learning. A later analysis re-analyzed previously published TCR beta repertoires from 550 to 700 donors and added high-resolution HLA genotyping to study TCR occurrence patterns. The later analysis used no new phenotypic data to find candidate immune exposures, relying instead on TCR beta sequences and their occurrence across donors. In an earlier analysis of roughly 600 of the donors, high-throughput TCR beta sequencing was used to judge whether each TCR beta V gene segment behaved as functional or pseudogenic. Donor age, sex, ethnicity and CMV serostatus were compiled together with the repertoire data. Genome-wide SNP genotypes for about 65% of the 666 donors were used in a later genetic analysis, which treated that subset as a discovery cohort. All discovery cohort repertoires had been generated on a single sequencing platform. Class I and class II HLA loci were covered by the typing at four-digit resolution. The number of donors typed differed by locus, with about 629-630 for A, B, C, DRB1 and DQB1, around 500 for DQA1, about 610 for DPA1, and roughly 450 for DPB1. Five DR-DQ haplotypes were treated as single units for association and clustering because of strong linkage in the cohort. Among some 400 genotyped donors of the cohort, an average of around 240,000 unique TCR beta nucleotide sequences were sequenced per donor, around 20% of them non-productive.

Concerning this clone: Its antigen is still unknown. The sample holds no much larger clone one base away, and base qualities are not on file.

For this chain, trimming is 1 base at the V end and 2 bases at the J end, and the number of junction bases without a gene match is 4. Looking up the germline V gene (reference sequence) yields CDR1 SEHNR and CDR2 FQNEAQ. Reading from cysteine to phenylalanine, the CDR3 counts 16 amino acids. The entry retains the CDR3 DNA only, 48 bases that are in frame from base 1. Overall study results and their limits: A group of highly shared sequence variants was considered likely to be a technical artifact of the sequencing pipeline. The study listed 150 to 200 TCR beta chains as associated with cytomegalovirus. The presence/absence analyses assumed that sequencing depth was roughly uniform across donors, and that assumption may not be true. At a false discovery rate of 0.05, a later analysis linked around 17,000 TCR beta sequences to specific HLA alleles. In a later analysis, most CMV-associated TCR beta chains were found to appear HLA-restricted, with HLA associations seemingly driven largely by CMV exposure. A further reported finding was that TCR beta sequences accurately predicted the HLA-A and HLA-B alleles for most subjects in the first cohort. In a later analysis, HLA-associated TCR beta chains were found to be more clonally expanded and to have lower generation probabilities than equally common non-associated chains. A later genetic analysis reported fewer N-insertions in productive TCRs among donors in an Asian-associated ancestry cluster than the roughly 620-donor mean. Because some donors lacked HLA typing at each locus, the association tests relied only on the typed subset. In this cohort, only TCR beta chains were sequenced, and detectable features were limited by the absence of alpha or paired-chain data. In vitro tests confirmed that a few of the cytomegalovirus-associated TCR beta chains recognize cytomegalovirus antigens. The only immune exposure information available for the cohort was CMV serostatus. When HLA alleles, especially DR and DQ, strongly co-occurred, attributing TCR associations to individual alleles was difficult. The authors suggested that the approach could potentially be generalized to other disease states and immunological phenotypes. Because counts were too low, approximately 18 rarely observed V segments, including chromosome 9 orphons, were excluded from the earlier analysis of 587 of the donors. The classifier was reported to diagnose cytomegalovirus status with high specificity and sensitivity in both the original and validation cohorts. Some IMGT-functional V segments, including TRBV6-2 and TRBV6-3, could not be distinguished by the 87-base-pair reads and were therefore excluded. Most TCR sequences were seen in very few donors, while some public TCRs were found in many individuals. Correlated functional status among segregating V segments might be attributable to linkage disequilibrium, but an unknown experimental factor could not be ruled out. Several of the top co-occurrence clusters appeared to be linked to parvovirus B19, influenza, CMV and Epstein-Barr virus, according to a later analysis. In an earlier analysis of approximately 590 of the donors, most TCR beta V segments appeared in productive rearrangements about 87% or about 30% of the time, broadly matching IMGT annotations. A later genetic analysis associated a missense DCLRE1C variant with V-gene and J-gene trimming of TCR beta chains, and an independent cohort replicated the association. According to a later analysis, TCR association rates differed among HLA loci, with DRB1 alleles showing the most associated TCRs and HLA-C alleles showing the fewest.

The cohort was made up of several hundred healthy bone marrow donors. At the time of sampling, every cohort member was nominally healthy, though immune exposures that went unrecorded were likely present. The donor was CMV seronegative and was included in the group of 352 seronegative cohort members. Each donor provided a peripheral blood sample, and peripheral blood mononuclear cells were used for TCR beta sequencing. The Qiagen DNeasy Blood Extraction Kit was used to extract genomic DNA from the blood cell samples. The method behind the library was the immunoSEQ multiplex PCR assay. A mixture of 60 forward primers for TCR Vbeta segments and 13 reverse primers for TCR Jbeta segments was used in the multiplex PCR. A multiplex PCR assay on genomic DNA amplified the CDR3 region of rearranged TCR beta genes. On the Illumina HiSeq System, the amplified TCR beta libraries were sequenced as 87-base-pair reads. From the authors' description of their analysis: In a later analysis, around 80 million unique TCR beta chains were counted across the 500 to 700 repertoires, and roughly 11 million of these chains were shared by at least two donors. Raw reads were error-corrected and collapsed into unique sequences by a nearest-neighbor algorithm in which closely related sequences were merged to remove PCR and sequencing errors. To assign V, D and J gene segments, CDR3 sequences were aligned to IMGT reference sequences. Each retained sequence needed at least a six-nucleotide match to both a V gene segment and a J gene segment. A rearrangement was called productive if the CDR3 had no stop codons and remained in frame with V and J, and every other rearrangement was called non-productive. Following IMGT convention, CDR3 was defined as the stretch from the second conserved V-encoded cysteine to the conserved J-encoded phenylalanine. In an earlier analysis of 550 to 650 of the donors, sequences lacking an unambiguous match to a single V gene segment were excluded. In an earlier analysis of 587 of the donors, V segments were called functional above 56.7% productive rearrangements and were called segregating when the between-donor standard deviation exceeded 5%. To diagnose cytomegalovirus status from the catalog of TCR beta chain sequences, a statistical classification framework was built. A later analysis assigned V and J genes by comparing TCR nucleotide sequences with IMGT/GENE-DB human TR gene sequences. Using the TCRdist pipeline, a later analysis assigned CDR3 sequences along with most-parsimonious VDJ recombination scenarios. In a later analysis, each TCR beta chain was defined by its CDR3 amino acid sequence together with its V-gene family, and reads lacking a unique V-gene family were excluded. As a way to deal with suspected cross-contamination and a sequencing artifact, a later analysis dropped 450 to 600 nucleotide sequences that were highly shared and had low generation probability. In a later analysis, a clonal expansion index was calculated for each public chain from normalized within-repertoire ranks of inferred template counts. In a later analysis, generation probabilities were computed with a VDJ recombination model fitted to out-of-frame rearrangements, and the resulting probabilities were checked against IGoR. In a later analysis, TCR-TCR, TCR-HLA and TCR-CMV co-occurrence was scored with hypergeometric tests, and a repertoire-size bias correction was applied to TCR pairs. False discovery rates were estimated in a later analysis by permuting HLA or CMV assignments 20 times. In a later analysis, co-occurring TCRs were grouped with DBSCAN, and TCRdist sequence similarity was added when clustering was performed within HLA-allele-positive subsets. Repertoires with fewer than 30,000 or more than 120,000 public chains were left out of co-occurrence clustering, as were a few repertoires with anomalous nucleotide sharing. Entries here come from immuneACCESS through TCRdb and include only in-frame sequences with V and J called. Some clones fail to appear in such tables; in the studies checked, an unresolved V gene covers under half of the shortfall, and the cause of the remainder is unknown. D and trimming were read from the DNA, whereas the V and J calls and clone size are those reported in that table. In this sample the table shows more than 140,000 clones, 60% to 80% of which occur a single time. Jointly, the top ten make up roughly 0.68% of the sample.

The chain employs TRBV7-9 and TRBJ2-2; TRBD2 matches 7 bases in the middle. The sequence was obtained from a male donor in good health and CMV-seronegative. The specimen sequenced was PBMCs. Read as DNA, the sequence is TGTGCCAGCAGCTTAGGATGGGGGGGAAACACCGGGGAGCTGTTTTTT. Its translation reads: CASSLGWGGNTGELFF.